The rows below give T cell receptor beta chains drawn from one sample of a study of cytomegalovirus exposure and HLA in healthy donors. Measured with immunoSEQ multiplex PCR; TCRdb has only the in-frame clones, and not every one. This repertoire comprises around 39,000 clones; its ten largest clones make up over 3.5%. The sequencing input was PBMCs. The source of these receptors is a male donor in good health and CMV-seronegative. Each CDR3 is given with its conserved first and last residue. A D gene is named only where the DNA matches it firmly.

d_gene,j_gene,v_gene,CDR3nt,CDR3aa
TRBD2,TRBJ2-7,TRBV2,TGTGCCAGCAGTGAACGGGGGGGACTAGCGGGAGTCAGCGAGCAGTACTTC,CASSERGGLAGVSEQYF
-,TRBJ2-7,TRBV2,TGTGCCAGTAATCCACAGGTTACCTCGACCTACGAGCAGTACTTC,CASNPQVTSTYEQYF
-,TRBJ1-2,TRBV5-1,TGCGCCAGCAGCTCACTACAGGGTAACTATGGCTACACCTTC,CASSSLQGNYGYTF
-,TRBJ1-2,TRBV19,TGTGCCAGTAGGACTGTTAGCGGCTACACCTTC,CASRTVSGYTF
-,TRBJ2-5,TRBV15,TGTGCCACCAGCAGAGATCAGGCAGGGCAAGAGACCCAGTACTTC,CATSRDQAGQETQYF
TRBD2,TRBJ2-7,TRBV5-4,TGTGCCAGCAGCCAAAGCGGGGGCCCCTACGAGCAGTACTTC,CASSQSGGPYEQYF
-,TRBJ2-1,TRBV9,TGTGCCAGCAGCGTTAAGCGAACCTTCTCCTACAATGAGCAGTTCTTC,CASSVKRTFSYNEQFF
-,TRBJ1-2,TRBV5-1,TGCGCCAGCGGACAAAAAGCTAACTATGGCTACACCTTC,CASGQKANYGYTF
-,TRBJ2-1,TRBV9,TGTGCCAGCAGCGCCGGGGGGCCGTCCTACAATGAGCAGTTCTTC,CASSAGGPSYNEQFF
-,TRBJ1-2,TRBV6-5,TGTGCCAGCAGGACCGGGACACCAGTCTATGGCTACACCTTC,CASRTGTPVYGYTF
TRBD1,TRBJ1-1,TRBV5-1,TGCGCCAGCAGCTCGCAGGGGGTGGGCACTGAAGCTTTCTTT,CASSSQGVGTEAFF
-,TRBJ2-7,TRBV20-1,TGCAGTGCTAGTCATTACGAGCAGTACTTC,CSASHYEQYF
TRBD2,TRBJ2-7,TRBV28,TGTGCCAGCAGTTTGCCATCTGCGGGGGGTGGGACGAACTCCTACGAGCAGTACTTC,CASSLPSAGGGTNSYEQYF
TRBD1,TRBJ2-1,TRBV11-2,TGTGCCAGCACTCGACAGGGCGGCAATGAGCAGTTCTTC,CASTRQGGNEQFF
TRBD2,TRBJ2-2,TRBV2,TGTGCCAGCAGTTCCCTACTAGCGGGGCCAGGCGGGGAGCTGTTTTTT,CASSSLLAGPGGELFF
-,TRBJ1-5,TRBV6-5,TGTGCCAGCAGCCCGCGACAGGGCAATCAGCCCCAGCATTTT,CASSPRQGNQPQHF
TRBD1,TRBJ2-1,TRBV5-6,TGTGCCAGCAGCTTGGGACAGGGGGCCGGTGAGCAGTTCTTC,CASSLGQGAGEQFF
-,TRBJ2-3,TRBV18,TGTGCCAGCTCACCACTTTTCAACAGGGGGGGTGGCACAGATACGCAGTATTTT,CASSPLFNRGGGTDTQYF
-,TRBJ1-2,TRBV18,TGTGCCAGCTCACCACCGGGGCCTCACTATGGCTACACCTTC,CASSPPGPHYGYTF
TRBD2,TRBJ2-1,TRBV5-1,TGCGCCAGCAGCTTGGAAGTAGCGGGCCGCTCCTACAATGAGCAGTTCTTC,CASSLEVAGRSYNEQFF
-,TRBJ2-1,TRBV5-1,TGCGCCAGCAGCTTGAGCAGGCTGACGGACTACAATGAGCAGTTCTTC,CASSLSRLTDYNEQFF
-,TRBJ2-1,TRBV7-9,TGTGCCAGCAGCTTAACGACAGGAGAAGAGCAGTTCTTC,CASSLTTGEEQFF
-,TRBJ1-1,TRBV28,TGTGCCAGCAGTCATGACAGGGAAGCTTTCTTT,CASSHDREAFF
-,TRBJ1-6,TRBV6-5,TGTGCCAGCAGTTACTCTACCAGCTATAATTCACCCCTCCACTTT,CASSYSTSYNSPLHF
-,TRBJ1-2,TRBV7-9,TGTGCCAGCAGCGAGTACTATGGCTACACCTTC,CASSEYYGYTF
TRBD2,TRBJ2-1,TRBV5-1,TGCGCCAGCAGCTTGCACCCAGCGGGGGGGGATGAGCAGTTCTTC,CASSLHPAGGDEQFF
TRBD1,TRBJ1-5,TRBV19,TGTGCCAGTAGTACCGGGACAGGGGGCAATCAGCCCCAGCATTTT,CASSTGTGGNQPQHF
TRBD1,TRBJ1-1,TRBV20-1,TGCAGTGCGACAGGGGACGCTGAAGCTTTCTTT,CSATGDAEAFF
-,TRBJ2-7,TRBV6-1,TGTGCCAGCAGTGAAGATGGCAGACTGGGCGAGCAGTACTTC,CASSEDGRLGEQYF
-,TRBJ1-2,TRBV18,TGTGCCAGCTCACCACCGGACCCGGGGTATGGCTACACCTTC,CASSPPDPGYGYTF